What follows are 25 T cell receptor beta chains derived from one specimen sequenced in a study of STAT5B mutations in CD4+ large granular lymphocyte leukemia. This table comes from immunoSEQ multiplex PCR, and its TCRdb copy is limited to in-frame clones, with some not included. This sample has tens of thousands of clones, with approximately 86% found just once. The sample consisted of CD4+ T cells from blood buffy coats. All receptors come from a human donor in good health.

The chain has TRBV7-8 and TRBJ1-2; the D gene is possibly TRBD1 (6 bases). Germline CDR1 reads SGHVS; CDR2 reads FQNEAQ. The V end was cut by 8 bases, the J end by 6 bases, with 19 bases between. This CDR3 has 14 residues. CDR3 residues: CASRANMGAHGYTF. The CDR3 nucleotides are TGTGCCAGCCGAGCTAATATGGGGGCTCATGGCTACACCTTC.

This clone showed up just once. This chain uses TRBV28 with TRBJ2-2; 9 positions agree with TRBD2. CDR1 is MDHEN and CDR2 is SYDVKM in the germline V gene. The CDR3 runs 19 residues. The ends lost 0 bases at V and 0 bases at J; junction bases unmatched: 8. CDR3 in DNA: TGTGCCAGCAGTTTATGGGGACTAGCTACAGGGACGAACACCGGGGAGCTGTTTTTT. Its protein is CASSLWGLATGTNTGELFF.

The chain is built from TRBV5-5 and TRBJ1-4; D remains ambiguous. There are 13 residues in the CDR3. The V and J ends lost 0 bases and 8 bases respectively, with 8 bases between them. Germline V CDR1 and CDR2: SGHKS, YYEKEE (reference sequence). CDR3 nucleotide sequence: TGTGCCAGCAGCTTGGTCGGTGGGGAAAAACTGTTTTTT. Amino acids: CASSLVGGEKLFF.

The chain carries TRBV10-2 and TRBJ1-1, with D maybe TRBD1 (6 bases). The CDR3 is 16 residues long. V lost 6 bases, J lost 0 bases, and 17 bases lay in between. Germline CDR1 reads WSHSY; CDR2 reads SAAADI. The CDR3 is CASSGVTGIMNTEAFF. CDR3 nucleotide sequence: TGCGCCAGCAGCGGAGTTACAGGGATCATGAACACTGAAGCTTTCTTT.

The rearrangement links TRBV13 to TRBJ2-1; 10 bases align to TRBD2. This CDR3 is built from 17 residues. CDR1 is PRHDT, CDR2 FYEKMQ, per germline (reference sequence). V was pared by 5 bases and J by 8 bases, with 15 bases of the junction left unmatched. The CDR3 nucleotides read TGTGCCAGCAGCCGTAGCCCGATAGCGGGAGGTAGGGATGAGCAGTTCTTC. Translation gives CASSRSPIAGGRDEQFF.

The chain uses TRBV9 and TRBJ1-4; TRBD1 matches at 7 bases. The length of the CDR3 is 15 residues. Losses at the gene ends were 3 bases for V and 8 bases for J; bases not matched to a gene: 10. The germline V gene encodes CDR1 SGDLS and CDR2 YYNGEE. The CDR3 bases are TGTGCCAGCAGCGCCGGGACAGCCTACGACGAAAAACTGTTTTTT. Translated, it gives CASSAGTAYDEKLFF.

This rearrangement joins TRBV5-4 to TRBJ2-5; D perhaps matches TRBD1 (6 bases). V lost 4 bases and J 4 bases, leaving 14 bases between the germline ends. The germline V gene has CDR1 SGHNT and CDR2 YYREEE (reference sequence). CDR3 size: 14 residues. CDR3 coding DNA: TGTGCCAGCAGCCAACAGGGAAGGGGAGAGACCCAGTACTTC. It encodes CASSQQGRGETQYF.

The sample holds a few counts of this clone. The rearrangement joins TRBV18 to TRBJ1-1; 8 nucleotides agree with TRBD1. The CDR3 consists of 15 residues. V lost 6 bases, J lost 0 bases, and 6 bases stayed unmatched. The germline V gene has CDR1 KGHSH and CDR2 LQKENI. The CDR3 loop reads CASSFAGGLNTEAFF. CDR3 sequence (DNA): TGTGCCAGCTCGTTTGCAGGGGGCTTGAACACTGAAGCTTTCTTT.

The rearrangement links TRBV28 to TRBJ2-1, with TRBD1 as a possible D gene (6 bases). The CDR3 extends over 14 amino acids. Trimming left V 7 bases short and J 7 bases short, with 17 bases between. Germline-derived CDR1 and CDR2 are MDHEN and SYDVKM. The CDR3 bases are TGTGCCAGCAACAGTCTGGGGGCCTGGAATGAGCAGTTCTTC. This gives the protein CASNSLGAWNEQFF.

For the CDR3, the DNA is TGTGCCAGCAGTGTAGGCGGGACTGAGCAGTTCTTC. This sequence encodes CASSVGGTEQFF. V is TRBV7-6 and J is TRBJ2-1; D might be TRBD2 (6 bases). Trimming took off 6 bases at V and 9 bases at J, with 12 bases between the two ends. Germline V gives CDR1 SGHVS, CDR2 FNYEAQ. There are 12 residues in the CDR3.

The chain has TRBV7-9 and TRBJ2-3; D not certain. Germline assignment: CDR1 SEHNR and CDR2 FQNEAQ (reference sequence). The CDR3 contains 14 residues. V lost 7 bases and J lost 0, with 11 bases in between. CDR3 DNA: TGTGCCAGCAAAACTTTACTCAGCACAGATACGCAGTATTTT. It codes for CASKTLLSTDTQYF.

CDR3 region: CASSIRDQPQHF. In DNA form, the CDR3 reads TGTGCCAGTAGTATAAGGGATCAGCCCCAGCATTTT. V and J are TRBV19 and TRBJ1-5; no definite D call. The length of the CDR3 is 12 residues. The V and J ends lost 2 bases and 5 bases respectively, with 4 bases between them. Germline V CDR1 and CDR2: LNHDA, SQIVND (reference sequence).

The rearrangement links TRBV11-2 to TRBJ2-1; TRBD1 matches at 8 bases. This CDR3 region has 15 residues. The germline CDR1 and CDR2 sequences are SGHAT and FQNNGV. V lost 6 bases to trimming and J lost 2 bases; unmatched junction nucleotides: 6. The CDR3 here is CASSSTGVPYNEQFF. The CDR3 DNA sequence: TGTGCCAGCAGTTCGACAGGGGTCCCCTACAATGAGCAGTTCTTC.

In this sample, this clone turned up a few times. The gene calls are TRBV28 and TRBJ1-2; D gene ambiguous. V gave up 2 bases and J gave up 6 bases, with 10 bases separating them. The CDR3 loop spans 13 amino acids. Germline CDR1 MDHEN, CDR2 SYDVKM. The CDR3 spells CASSLPLHHGYTF. The CDR3 nucleotides read TGTGCCAGCAGTTTACCCCTACACCATGGCTACACCTTC.

The rearrangement links TRBV19 to TRBJ2-2, with 9 nucleotides matching TRBD2. V shed 3 bases, J shed 3 bases, and the junction held 5 bases outside the gene matches. The CDR3 length is 16 residues. Germline assignment: CDR1 LNHDA and CDR2 SQIVND (reference sequence). DNA of the CDR3: TGTGCCAGTAGTATTAGGGCGGGAGGGGACACCGGGGAGCTGTTTTTT. Protein product: CASSIRAGGDTGELFF.

The CDR3 protein is CASSSQGRSNYEQYF. As DNA, the CDR3 is TGTGCCAGCAGTTCACAGGGGCGTTCGAACTACGAGCAGTACTTC. This chain joins TRBV7-9 and TRBJ2-7, with 7 positions matching TRBD1. The junction had 11 bases not matched to a gene; V was cut back by 6 bases and J by 3 bases. The CDR3 length is 15 residues. Germline V CDR1 and CDR2: SEHNR, FQNEAQ (reference sequence).

V gene TRBV12-5 combines with J gene TRBJ1-2; 8 bases are a match to TRBD1. Germline CDR1 is LGHNT and CDR2 is FRNRAP. The CDR3 contains 13 residues. The junction had 5 bases not matched to a gene; V was cut back by 4 bases and J by 7 bases. CDR3 sequence reads: CASGWQGAGGYTF. In DNA form, the CDR3 reads TGTGCTAGTGGTTGGCAGGGGGCGGGTGGCTACACCTTC. Full variable domain (missing parts from reference TRBV12-5 and TRBJ1-2): DARVTQTPRHKVTEMGQEVTMRCQPILGHNTVFWYRQTMMQGLELLAYFRNRAPLDDSGMPKDRFSAEMPDATLATLKIQPSEPRDSAVYFCASGWQGAGGYTFGSGTRLTVV.

The gene calls are TRBV19 and TRBJ2-1; D is ambiguous. The germline V and J ends were trimmed by 10 bases and 6 bases, with 7 bases remaining between them. This CDR3 contains 10 residues. Germline-derived CDR1 and CDR2 are LNHDA and SQIVND (reference sequence). CDR3 bases: TGTGCCATCCAGTGCAATGAGCAGTTCTTC. Protein product: CAIQCNEQFF.

This CDR3 reads CASSPSGGELGYTF. The CDR3 region has the DNA TGTGCCAGCAGTCCCTCGGGAGGGGAATTAGGCTACACCTTC. This rearrangement joins TRBV28 to TRBJ1-2; tentatively, D is TRBD1 (5 bases). Germline loops: CDR1 MDHEN, CDR2 SYDVKM. There are 14 residues in the CDR3. The V and J ends lost 5 bases and 8 bases respectively, with 18 bases between them.

The chain employs TRBV7-2 and TRBJ2-3; 12 nucleotides align to TRBD2. The germline CDR1 and CDR2 sequences are SGHTA and FQGNSA. The length of the CDR3 is 17 residues. With 5 bases clipped from V and 0 bases from J, the junction kept 6 bases outside the gene matches. CDR3 bases: TGTGCCAGCAGCCGAGGACTAGCGGGGCCCAGCACAGATACGCAGTATTTT. It specifies CASSRGLAGPSTDTQYF.

The table lists this clone with a count of one. This sequence joins TRBV29-1 and TRBJ2-5; a possible D gene is TRBD2 (7 bases). Germline V gene lookup returns CDR1 SQVTM and CDR2 ANQGSEA. The CDR3 sequence is 15 residues long. V was cut by 4 bases and J by 4 bases, with 19 bases left in between. As DNA, the CDR3 is TGCAGCGTTGCTCGGGCGGGGGCGGGAATAGAGACCCAGTACTTC. This translates into CSVARAGAGIETQYF. The full variable domain, rest sourced from reference TRBV29-1 and TRBJ2-5, is SAVISQKPSRDICQRGTSLTIQCQVDSQVTMMFWYRQQPGQSLTLIATANQGSEATYESGFVIDKFPISRPNLTFSTLTVSNMSPEDSSIYLCSVARAGAGIETQYFGPGTRLLVL.

J is TRBJ2-7 and V is TRBV6-5, with 12 nucleotides matching TRBD2. Germline trimming cut 7 bases from V and 6 bases from J; bases unmatched to any gene: 7. In germline, CDR1 is MNHEY, CDR2 SVGAGI. CDR3 length: 14 residues. DNA of the CDR3: TGTGCCAGCACCCCTAGCGGGAGGGCGCGCGAGCAGTACTTC. It yields the protein CASTPSGRAREQYF.

This clone was counted once. This chain connects TRBV30 to TRBJ1-5; 7 bases agree with TRBD1. Germline V gene sequence: CDR1 GTSNPN, CDR2 SVGIG (reference sequence). The CDR3 consists of 15 residues. V shed 4 bases and J 4 bases; nucleotides not matched to a gene: 10. CDR3 loop: CAWTARDRSNQPQHF. The CDR3 region has the DNA TGTGCCTGGACGGCACGGGACAGATCGAATCAGCCCCAGCATTTT.

This CDR3 reads CASSLAPDNQPQHF. The CDR3 DNA reads as TGTGCCAGCAGCTTAGCTCCAGACAATCAGCCCCAGCATTTT. The J gene is TRBJ1-5, the V gene TRBV11-2; D is undetermined. This CDR3 has 14 residues. With 1 base removed from V and 3 bases from J, the gap between germline ends came to 7 bases. Germline CDR1 SGHAT, CDR2 FQNNGV.

The chain couples TRBV5-5 to TRBJ1-2, with D perhaps matching TRBD1 (6 bases). The V end lost 0 bases, the J end lost 4 bases, and 10 bases lay between the germline ends. Germline V lookup: CDR1 SGHKS, CDR2 YYEKEE (reference sequence). CDR3 length: 14 residues. The CDR3 region has the DNA TGTGCCAGCAGCTTGGGGTTAGGGGGCTATGGCTACACCTTC. As protein: CASSLGLGGYGYTF.